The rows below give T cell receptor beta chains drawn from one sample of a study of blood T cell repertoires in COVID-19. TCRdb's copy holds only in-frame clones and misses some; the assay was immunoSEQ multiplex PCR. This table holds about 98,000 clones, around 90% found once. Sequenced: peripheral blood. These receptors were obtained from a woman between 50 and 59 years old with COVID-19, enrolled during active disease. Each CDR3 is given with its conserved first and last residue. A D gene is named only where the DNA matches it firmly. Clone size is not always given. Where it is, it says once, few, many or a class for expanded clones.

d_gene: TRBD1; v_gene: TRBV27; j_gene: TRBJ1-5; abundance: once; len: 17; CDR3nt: TGTGCCAGCAGAAGGACAGGGGACCCATATAGCAATCAGCCCCAGCATTTT; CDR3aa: CASRRTGDPYSNQPQHF
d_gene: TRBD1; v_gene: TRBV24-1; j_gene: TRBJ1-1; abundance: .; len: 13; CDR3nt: TGTGCCACCGCAAACAGGGGGCACACTGAAGCTTTCTTT; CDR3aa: CATANRGHTEAFF
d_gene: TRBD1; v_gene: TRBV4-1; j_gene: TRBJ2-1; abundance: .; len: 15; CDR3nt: TGCGCCAGCAGCCACGGGACAGCTGGCAACAATGAGCAGTTCTTC; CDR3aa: CASSHGTAGNNEQFF
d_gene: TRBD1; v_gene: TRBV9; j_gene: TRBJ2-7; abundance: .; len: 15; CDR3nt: TGTGCCAGCAGCGCTACAGGGGGGTATGACTACGAGCAGTACTTC; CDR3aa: CASSATGGYDYEQYF
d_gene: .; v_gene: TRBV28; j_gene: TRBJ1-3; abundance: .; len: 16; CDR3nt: TGTGCCAGCAGTTCCCGACAGGTCCTCTCTGGAAACACCATATATTTT; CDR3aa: CASSSRQVLSGNTIYF
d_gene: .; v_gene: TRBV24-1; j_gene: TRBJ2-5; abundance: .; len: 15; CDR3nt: TGTGCCACCAGTGATCAACAGGGTTCTAGGGAGACCCAGTACTTC; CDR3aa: CATSDQQGSRETQYF
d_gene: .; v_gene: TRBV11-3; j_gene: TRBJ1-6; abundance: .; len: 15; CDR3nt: TGTGCCAGCAGCGTCCTCAGGGTACCTAATTCACCCCTCCACTTT; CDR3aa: CASSVLRVPNSPLHF
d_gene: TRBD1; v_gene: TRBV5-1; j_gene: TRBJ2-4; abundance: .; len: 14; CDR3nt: TGCGCCAGCAGCATCCGGGACAGGGAGAGCATTCAGTACTTC; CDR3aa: CASSIRDRESIQYF
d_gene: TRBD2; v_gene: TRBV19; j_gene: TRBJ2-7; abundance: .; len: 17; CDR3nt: TGTGCCAGTAGCAAGGGGACTAGCGGGGGGACTTCCTACGAGCAGTACTTC; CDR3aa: CASSKGTSGGTSYEQYF
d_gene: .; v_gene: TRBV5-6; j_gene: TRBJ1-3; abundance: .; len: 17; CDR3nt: TGTGCCAGCAGCTCGGGTTGGTCTGATGCCTCTGGAAACACCATATATTTT; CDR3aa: CASSSGWSDASGNTIYF
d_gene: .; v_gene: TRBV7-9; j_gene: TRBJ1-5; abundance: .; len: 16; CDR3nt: TGTGCCAGCAGCTTATTCGTGAGGGTAGGAAATCAGCCCCAGCATTTT; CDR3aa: CASSLFVRVGNQPQHF
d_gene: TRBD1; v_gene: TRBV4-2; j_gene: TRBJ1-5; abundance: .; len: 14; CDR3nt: TGTGCCAGCAGCCCGACAGGGTTCGATCAGCCCCAGCATTTT; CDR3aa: CASSPTGFDQPQHF
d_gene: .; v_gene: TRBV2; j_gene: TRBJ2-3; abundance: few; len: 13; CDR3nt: TGTGCCAGCAGGACTCATGAGTTAGATACGCAGTATTTT; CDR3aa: CASRTHELDTQYF
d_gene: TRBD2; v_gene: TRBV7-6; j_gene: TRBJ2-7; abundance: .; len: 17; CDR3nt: TGTGCCAGCAGCTTAGCGGCACTAGCGGGGGCCTCCTACGAGCAGTACTTC; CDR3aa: CASSLAALAGASYEQYF
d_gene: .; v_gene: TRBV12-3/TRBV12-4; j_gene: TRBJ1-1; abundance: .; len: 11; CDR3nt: TGTGCCAGCACGGGTCGGACTGAAGCTTTCTTT; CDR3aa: CASTGRTEAFF
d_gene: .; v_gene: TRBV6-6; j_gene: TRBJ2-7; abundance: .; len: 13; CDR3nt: TGTGCCAGCAGGGGGAGTGATGGCGACGAGCAGTACTTC; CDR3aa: CASRGSDGDEQYF
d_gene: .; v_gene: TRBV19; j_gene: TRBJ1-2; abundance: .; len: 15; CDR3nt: TGTGCCAGTAGTATACTGGGAGCTTTGATTTATGGCTACACCTTC; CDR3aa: CASSILGALIYGYTF
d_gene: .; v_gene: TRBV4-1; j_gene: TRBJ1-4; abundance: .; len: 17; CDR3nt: TGCGCCAGCAGGCAAAGAGGCCTGTCCCAGTCAAAGGAAAAACTGTTTTTT; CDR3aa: CASRQRGLSQSKEKLFF
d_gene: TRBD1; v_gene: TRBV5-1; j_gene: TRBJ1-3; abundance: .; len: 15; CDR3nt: TGCGCCAGCAGCTCCGGGACAGCAACTGGAAACACCATATATTTT; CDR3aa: CASSSGTATGNTIYF
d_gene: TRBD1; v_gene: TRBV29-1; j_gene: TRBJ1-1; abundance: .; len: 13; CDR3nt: TGCAGCGCCCCAAGACAGGGGAGCACTGAAGCTTTCTTT; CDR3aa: CSAPRQGSTEAFF